This TCR beta chain is drawn from a study of blood T cell repertoires in COVID-19. The overall study: Sources were T cells, B-cell-depleted T cells, or PBMCs; the material itself was cDNA or gDNA.

Germline assignment: CDR1 WSHSY and CDR2 SAAADI. V was clipped by 3 bases and J by 5 bases; unmatched bases: 10. The CDR3 totals 17 residues. Here immunoSEQ multiplex PCR was the method, and the copy in TCRdb shows in-frame clones only, minus some. The table includes fewer than 200,000 clones, about 90% detected once. Living in 24 US areas, the participants were between 18 and 89 years of age. The chain uses TRBV10-2 and TRBJ1-6, with TRBD1 identical over 7 bases. Sequences were obtained from PBMCs or T cells enriched from blood (not recorded which). The origin of this receptor is a human donor with acute COVID-19. The donor label of this sample is uncertain. Here the CDR3 reads CASSDRGQGTNNSPLHF. DNA of the CDR3: TGCGCCAGCAGTGATAGGGGGCAGGGAACAAATAATTCACCCCTCCACTTT.